This TCR beta chain was recovered during a study of CD4+ T cells in melanoma (dated by TCRdb to the early 2020s). General notes on the study: Neoantigen-specific CD4+ T cells in human melanoma were investigated in the study. On the study overall, not on this receptor specifically: Neoantigen-specific CD4+ T cells in melanoma were reported to show diverse differentiation states. The report described a correlation between neoantigen-specific CD4+ T cells and the function of CD8+ T cells, macrophages and B cells.

The library was made by the immunoSEQ multiplex PCR assay. Not all clones reach the TCRdb copy of this immuneACCESS table, which keeps in-frame sequences only. Checked studies attribute under half of the gap to unresolved V genes and leave the rest unexplained. This sample holds 7,000 to 9,500 clones; over 55% were observed only once. Approximately 15% of the sample rests with the top ten. Patients with melanoma were used as donors. The CDR3, from cysteine to phenylalanine, totals 18 residues. Only CDR3 DNA remains: 54 bases, in frame from the first base. After removal of 5 bases from V and 5 bases from J, the junction retains 17 bases not matched to a gene. Sequences SEHNR (CDR1) and FQNEAQ (CDR2) are obtained from the germline V gene (reference sequence). Concerning this clone: The antigen this receptor binds is unknown. Qualities for individual bases were not recorded, and no much larger clone is one base off.

This receptor was taken from a human donor with melanoma. Recombination joined TRBV7-9 with TRBJ1-3, and 8 junctional nucleotides match TRBD1. Material for sequencing was cells from a culture (not recorded whether cultured in vitro). The CDR3 protein is CASSRPGQAQTERNTIYF. The DNA sequence is as follows: TGTGCCAGCAGCCGCCCGGGACAGGCACAGACCGAACGAAACACCATATATTTT.